The 32 T cell receptor beta chains reported below all come from one sample, sequenced in a study of shared clonotypes between healthy human individuals. This table comes from immunoSEQ multiplex PCR, and its TCRdb copy is limited to in-frame clones, with some not included. The table has about 2 million clones, over 85% seen once; the top ten hold 0.13%. The sample taken for sequencing was naive CD4+ T cells sorted from blood. Subset indicated: CD45RA+ positively selected. The source of these receptors is a man aged 18 to 30 in good health.

This clone was counted once. The chain carries TRBV6-1 and TRBJ2-1, with 7 bases identical to TRBD2. Per germline, CDR1 MNHNS and CDR2 SASEGT. The CDR3 length is 15 residues. Trimming at V came to 11 bases and at J to 0 bases, leaving 10 bases not matched to a gene. In DNA, the CDR3 is TGTGCCGGAGCATCCCGCGGGAGCTCCTACAATGAGCAGTTCTTC. It encodes CAGASRGSSYNEQFF.

In this sample, this clone turned up once. The J gene is TRBJ1-1, the V gene TRBV29-1; the D gene is possibly TRBD1 (5 bases). Germline V gene data show CDR1 as SQVTM and CDR2 as ANQGSEA. The CDR3 loop spans 11 amino acids. Deletions cut 4 bases from V and 10 bases from J, with 13 bases between. CDR3 protein: CSVGQIGVAFF. DNA of the CDR3: TGCAGCGTTGGACAGATAGGTGTAGCTTTCTTT.

Remarks on this clone: Other DNA sequences from this sample encode an identical CDR3 as well. The chain is built from TRBV20-1 and TRBJ2-5, with no clear D. This CDR3 spans 10 amino acids. Germline V gene data show CDR1 as DFQATT and CDR2 as SNEGSKA (reference sequence). The ends were cut back, 5 bases at V and 5 bases at J, with 6 bases in the middle. The CDR3 is CSALGETQYF. CDR3 nucleotide sequence: TGCAGTGCTTTGGGGGAGACCCAGTACTTC.

The rearrangement joins TRBV18 to TRBJ2-3, with 7 bases identical to TRBD2. The CDR3 is 14 residues long. The junction had 5 bases not matched to a gene; V was cut back by 3 bases and J by 5 bases. Per germline, CDR1 KGHSH and CDR2 LQKENI. The CDR3 nucleotides are TGTGCCAGCTCACCGCTAGCGGTATTAGATACGCAGTATTTT. Protein product: CASSPLAVLDTQYF.

V and J are TRBV5-6 and TRBJ2-7, with 12 bases matching TRBD1. The germline V gene has CDR1 SGHDT and CDR2 YYEEEE. Germline trimming cut 4 bases from V and 4 bases from J; bases unmatched to any gene: 6. The CDR3 length is 15 residues. In nucleotides, the CDR3 is TGTGCCAGCAGCACGCCGGGACAGGGGGCTTACGAGCAGTACTTC. Its translation is CASSTPGQGAYEQYF.

This clone was counted once. CDR3 loop: CASSFDGDNTQYF. The CDR3 nucleotides are TGTGCCAGCAGCTTTGACGGCGACAATACGCAGTATTTT. The chain uses TRBV7-3 and TRBJ2-3; D uncertain. V lost 3 bases and J 7 bases, leaving 11 bases between the germline ends. There are 13 residues in the CDR3. CDR1 is SGHTA, CDR2 FQGTGA, per germline. The entire variable domain, with the rest obtained from reference TRBV7-3 and TRBJ2-3, is as follows: GAGVSQTPSNKVTEKGKYVELRCDPISGHTALYWYRQSLGQGPEFLIYFQGTGAADDSGLPNDRFFAVRPEGSVSTLKIQRTERGDSAVYLCASSFDGDNTQYFGPGTRLTVL.

CDR3 sequence: CATSREGQNSPLHF. In DNA, the CDR3 is TGTGCCACCAGCAGAGAAGGGCAGAATTCACCCCTCCACTTT. V gene TRBV15 combines with J gene TRBJ1-6; no reliable D call. The V gene lost 0 bases and the J gene lost 7 bases, with 7 bases spanning the gap. Germline loops: CDR1 LNHNV, CDR2 YYDKDF (reference sequence). CDR3 length: 14 residues.

V is TRBV5-1 and J is TRBJ1-1; TRBD1 is a possible D gene (5 bases). CDR3 length: 15 residues. Trimming stripped 5 bases from V and 4 bases from J, with 18 bases between. Looked up from germline, CDR1 is SGHRS and CDR2 is YFSETQ. The CDR3 loop reads CASRSLRVEGTEAFF. The DNA for the CDR3 is TGCGCCAGCAGGTCACTCAGGGTAGAGGGCACTGAAGCTTTCTTT.

V gene TRBV5-6 combines with J gene TRBJ1-4, with 8 bases identical to TRBD1. This CDR3 has 16 residues. The trim removed 4 bases at V and 8 bases at J, leaving 13 bases unmatched. Germline V gene data show CDR1 as SGHDT and CDR2 as YYEEEE. CDR3 nucleotides: TGTGCCAGCAGCCCAATCGGACAGGGTTTAGGCGAAAAACTGTTTTTT. Its translation: CASSPIGQGLGEKLFF.

The V and J genes are TRBV5-6 and TRBJ2-4, with a possible D match to TRBD1 (6 bases). This CDR3 spans 17 amino acids. CDR1 and CDR2 from the germline V gene are SGHDT and YYEEEE. V was shortened by 4 bases and J by 1 base, with 18 bases between the two germline ends. CDR3: CASSLIRGSVAKNIQYF. As DNA, the CDR3 is TGTGCCAGCAGCCTAATTAGGGGGTCGGTGGCCAAAAACATTCAGTACTTC.

In the case of this clone: Other DNA sequences in the same sample also yield this CDR3. The gene calls are TRBV18 and TRBJ2-5; D is uncertain. Germline CDR1 is KGHSH and CDR2 is LQKENI. V lost 2 bases and J lost 5, with 9 bases in between. This CDR3 comprises 13 residues. The CDR3 bases are TGTGCCAGCTCACCAGGTGGTGGGGAGACCCAGTACTTC. Encoded protein: CASSPGGGETQYF.

This chain links TRBV7-5 with TRBJ1-6. TRBV7-5 is designated a pseudogene. There are 15 residues in the CDR3. The CDR3: CARSLGGYYNSPLHF. CDR3 bases: TGTGCCAGAAGCTTAGGGGGTTACTATAATTCACCCCTCCACTTT.

The rearrangement uses TRBV11-2 and TRBJ2-7, with a possible D match to TRBD1 (6 bases). Germline CDR1 reads SGHAT; CDR2 reads FQNNGV. V was pared by 3 bases and J by 4 bases, with 19 bases between. The CDR3 spans 16 residues. CDR3 in amino acids: CASSFYGRTAPYEQYF. CDR3 DNA: TGTGCCAGCAGCTTTTATGGGCGGACAGCGCCATACGAGCAGTACTTC.

The rearrangement uses TRBV5-4 and TRBJ1-1; 7 nucleotides line up with TRBD1. Trimming removed 4 bases from V and 1 base from J; junction bases left unmatched: 7. Germline loops: CDR1 SGHNT, CDR2 YYREEE (reference sequence). The CDR3 runs to 15 residues. CDR3 bases: TGTGCCAGCAGCCGAGACAGGGCCTGGAACACTGAAGCTTTCTTT. Amino acids: CASSRDRAWNTEAFF.

The V call is TRBV6-5, the J call TRBJ2-3, with a possible D match to TRBD2 (6 bases). CDR1 and CDR2 from the germline V gene are MNHEY and SVGAGI. Trimming stripped 2 bases from V and 3 bases from J, with 12 bases between. This CDR3 has 15 amino acids. The CDR3 reads CASSYGRGWTDTQYF. CDR3 nucleotides: TGTGCCAGCAGTTACGGCCGGGGGTGGACAGATACGCAGTATTTT.

The V gene is TRBV30, the J gene TRBJ1-2; D remains unclear. Per the germline V gene, CDR1 is GTSNPN and CDR2 is SVGIG (reference sequence). V was trimmed by 2 bases and J by 3 bases, leaving 10 bases between them. The CDR3 totals 13 residues. CDR3 sequence (DNA): TGTGCCTGGAGTCAAGGCACCGACTATGGCTACACCTTC. It yields the protein CAWSQGTDYGYTF. Full variable domain (remainder filled in from reference TRBV30 and TRBJ1-2): SQTIHQWPATLVQPVGSPLSLECTVEGTSNPNLYWYRQAAGRGLQLLFYSVGIGQISSEVPQNLSASRPQDRQFILSSKKLLLSDSGFYLCAWSQGTDYGYTFGSGTRLTVV.

Worth noting for this clone: The identical CDR3 is also encoded by other nucleotide sequences in the sample. The chain recombines TRBV5-1 with TRBJ1-6; D is possibly TRBD1 (5 bases). There are 14 residues in the CDR3. Germline-derived CDR1 and CDR2 are SGHRS and YFSETQ. The V end was cut by 2 bases, the J end by 5 bases, with 8 bases between. Here the CDR3 reads CASSFARDNSPLHF. CDR3 DNA sequence: TGCGCCAGCAGCTTTGCCAGGGATAATTCACCCCTCCACTTT.

This chain joins TRBV7-8 and TRBJ2-2, with D unresolved. CDR1 and CDR2 from the germline V gene are SGHVS and FQNEAQ. This CDR3 comprises 14 residues. V lost 5 bases and J lost 3, with 10 bases in between. The CDR3 loop reads CASSLRRDTGELFF. The CDR3 DNA sequence: TGTGCCAGCAGCCTCCGTAGGGACACCGGGGAGCTGTTTTTT.

This CDR3 reads CASSFFTWARSYEQYF. The CDR3 coding sequence is TGTGCCAGCAGCTTCTTCACCTGGGCAAGGTCCTACGAGCAGTACTTC. The gene calls are TRBV5-6 and TRBJ2-7; the D is unclear. CDR3 length equals 16 residues. With 2 bases removed from V and 1 base from J, the gap between germline ends came to 16 bases. Germline V CDR1 and CDR2: SGHDT, YYEEEE.

The genes are TRBV19 and TRBJ1-4; D remains unclear. V shed 4 bases and J shed 7 bases, with 7 bases lying between them. Germline CDR1 and CDR2: LNHDA and SQIVND (reference sequence). The CDR3 runs to 12 residues. The CDR3 DNA reads as TGTGCCAGTAGTAACGGGGTTGAAAAACTGTTTTTT. Its translation: CASSNGVEKLFF.

This chain connects TRBV30 to TRBJ1-1, with D unresolved. The CDR3 runs 12 residues. Trimming shortened V by 3 bases and J by 6 bases, and 11 bases separated the two germline ends. The germline V gene has CDR1 GTSNPN and CDR2 SVGIG (reference sequence). The CDR3 bases are TGTGCCTGGAGGGAGGGCCGATCTGAAGCTTTCTTT. Amino acids: CAWREGRSEAFF.

The rearrangement links TRBV28 to TRBJ1-6; 7 nucleotides line up with TRBD1. J gave up 8 bases and V 5 bases, and 3 bases lay outside the gene matches. Germline assignment: CDR1 MDHEN and CDR2 SYDVKM. The CDR3 sequence is 13 residues long. Here the CDR3 DNA reads TGTGCCAGCAGTCTCACAGGGGATTCACCCCTCCACTTT. Residues: CASSLTGDSPLHF. Full variable domain (remainder filled in from reference TRBV28 and TRBJ1-6): DVKVTQSSRYLVKRTGEKVFLECVQDMDHENMFWYRQDPGLGLRLIYFSYDVKMKEKGDIPEGYSVSREKKERFSLILESASTNQTSMYLCASSLTGDSPLHFGNGTRLTVT.

The V gene is TRBV5-4, the J gene TRBJ2-4, with TRBD1 matching 8 bases. J lost 3 bases, V lost 3 bases, and 11 bases had no gene match. The CDR3 extends over 17 amino acids. Germline CDR1 reads SGHNT; CDR2 reads YYREEE (reference sequence). The CDR3 loop is CASSSVSPGTGKNIQYF. CDR3 sequence (DNA): TGTGCCAGCAGCTCCGTAAGCCCTGGGACAGGCAAAAACATTCAGTACTTC.

The CDR3 region is CATSGVGLAKQETQYF. CDR3 bases: TGTGCCACTTCGGGGGTGGGACTAGCGAAACAAGAGACCCAGTACTTC. This chain connects TRBV7-9 to TRBJ2-5, with 10 nucleotides matching TRBD2. Trimming removed 10 bases from V and 2 bases from J; junction bases left unmatched: 13. Germline V lookup: CDR1 SEHNR, CDR2 FQNEAQ (reference sequence). This CDR3 has 16 amino acids.

The chain couples TRBV20-1 to TRBJ1-2; no firm D call. Looked up from germline, CDR1 is DFQATT and CDR2 is SNEGSKA (reference sequence). The CDR3 loop spans 11 amino acids. The V end lost 6 bases, the J end lost 5 bases, and 10 bases lay between the germline ends. The CDR3 spells CSANPIYGYTF. The CDR3 region has the DNA TGCAGTGCCAACCCCATTTATGGCTACACCTTC.

This chain links TRBV29-1 with TRBJ1-4, with D possibly matching TRBD1 (5 bases). Germline CDR1 reads SQVTM; CDR2 reads ANQGSEA. There are 12 residues in the CDR3. Trimming left V 4 bases short and J 6 bases short, with 9 bases between. In DNA, the CDR3 is TGCAGCGTTGTAGGGGTGGATGAAAAACTGTTTTTT. This translates into CSVVGVDEKLFF. The full variable domain, in which reference TRBV29-1 and TRBJ1-4 provide the parts outside the CDR3, is SAVISQKPSRDICQRGTSLTIQCQVDSQVTMMFWYRQQPGQSLTLIATANQGSEATYESGFVIDKFPISRPNLTFSTLTVSNMSPEDSSIYLCSVVGVDEKLFFGSGTQLSVL.

The J gene is TRBJ2-3, the V gene TRBV10-3, with D possibly matching TRBD1 (7 bases). The CDR3 is 14 residues long. Germline V gene lookup returns CDR1 ENHRY and CDR2 SYGVKD. Trimming took off 5 bases at V and 5 bases at J, with 14 bases between the two ends. The CDR3 protein is CAISRQGGRDTQYF. In DNA form, the CDR3 reads TGTGCCATCAGTAGGCAGGGGGGAAGAGATACGCAGTATTTT.

A remark on this clone: A junction end diverges from the germline sequence, so it may reflect a read error. The chain carries TRBV6-1 and TRBJ2-2, with a tentative D call TRBD1 (6 bases). Germline CDR1 MNHNS, CDR2 SASEGT. The CDR3 consists of 14 residues. CDR3 DNA: TGTGCCAGCTCTCCGCAGGGGAACGCCGGGGAGCTGTTTTTT. This encodes CASSPQGNAGELFF.

The J gene is TRBJ2-7, the V gene TRBV10-2; tentative D call: TRBD1 (5 bases). In germline, CDR1 is WSHSY, CDR2 SAAADI. The CDR3 runs to 15 residues. V lost 2 bases to trimming and J lost 0 bases, with 11 bases between them. The CDR3 is CASSEGHLPSYEQYF. In DNA form, the CDR3 reads TGCGCCAGCAGTGAGGGACACCTTCCCTCCTACGAGCAGTACTTC.

The chain couples TRBV30 to TRBJ2-7, with D possibly TRBD1 on 7 matching bases. V lost 2 bases and J 6 bases, leaving 23 bases between the germline ends. The CDR3 is 16 amino acids. CDR1 and CDR2 from the germline V gene are GTSNPN and SVGIG (reference sequence). CDR3 in amino acids: CAWSSTPTGKGGEQYF. CDR3 in DNA: TGTGCCTGGAGTTCTACCCCGACAGGGAAGGGAGGCGAGCAGTACTTC.

The chain carries TRBV4-3 and TRBJ2-1; 11 bases are shared with TRBD2. The length of the CDR3 is 19 residues. Germline CDR1 reads LGHNA; CDR2 reads YSLEER. Trimming at V came to 0 bases and at J to 5 bases, leaving 12 bases not matched to a gene. For the CDR3, the DNA is TGCGCCAGCAGCCAAGATCCGGGGGGTAGCGGGAGGGCCCACAATGAGCAGTTCTTC. Protein product: CASSQDPGGSGRAHNEQFF.

V and J are TRBV5-1 and TRBJ2-3; D not resolved. CDR3 size: 16 residues. Germline lookup yields CDR1 SGHRS and CDR2 YFSETQ. Between the trimmed V and J ends, which lost 4 bases and 1 base, there was a span of 16 bases. The CDR3 region has the DNA TGCGCCAGCAGCCTACAAGCGATTCGGGGCACAGATACGCAGTATTTT. Residues: CASSLQAIRGTDTQYF. The variable domain in full, with the rest retrieved from reference TRBV5-1 and TRBJ2-3, is KAGVTQTPRYLIKTRGQQVTLSCSPISGHRSVSWYQQTPGQGLQFLFEYFSETQRNKGNFPGRFSGRQFSNSRSEMNVSTLELGDSALYLCASSLQAIRGTDTQYFGPGTRLTVL.